Sequencing of this T cell receptor (beta chain) was carried out in a study of beta chain features in type 1 diabetes. Germline V lookup: CDR1 SGHRS, CDR2 YFSETQ. The length of the CDR3 is 15 residues. V trimming: 4 bases; J trimming: 7 bases; junction bases outside the gene matches: 10. This clone has a handful of counts. What it recognizes is unknown. Reverse transcribing all isolated RNA meant expressed TCRB transcripts were sequenced. Clones were sequenced by immunoSEQ multiplex PCR, and TCRdb holds only the in-frame ones, with some missing. The sample comprises about 270,000 clones, 13% to 15% of which are singletons, and 0.015% to 0.02% rests with the top ten. Study-wide findings and caveats: It was not settled here whether HLA type affects TCRB rearrangement. In the patient group, naive, central memory and Treg TCRB repertoires seemed more alike than in the healthy donor group. Possibly, sequencing cDNA over-represented cells that had high TCR expression levels. Across all four CD4+ subsets, people with type 1 diabetes showed modestly shorter TCRB CDR3s.

Material for sequencing was naive CD4+ T cells from blood. The TCR originated in a man aged 25-45 years with type 1 diabetes. The chain has TRBV5-1 and TRBJ2-1; TRBD2 agrees at 8 bases. CDR3 nucleotides: TGCGCCAGCAGCCTACCGGGGGGGAATGAGAATGAGCAGTTCTTC. Encoded protein: CASSLPGGNENEQFF.